This T cell receptor beta chain was recorded in a study of Graves' ophthalmopathy and Graves' hyperthyroidism. As regards this clonotype: This clone may be a read error of a much larger clone one base away.

Pregnancy or lactation, uncontrolled infections and other autoimmune diseases were grounds for excluding patients. The CDR3 runs 14 residues. CDR1 and CDR2 from the germline V gene are SEHNR and FQNEAQ (reference sequence). V dropped 4 bases and J dropped 4; count of bases not matched to a gene: 5. RNA transcripts were the source from which TCR beta CDR3 regions were amplified. After a first-round RT-PCR with HTBI primers, a second-round multiplex PCR was run. One entry per CDR3 protein, called by TCRdb with MiXCR from the multiplex PCR reads. The sample lists some 1.1 million distinct CDR3 sequences, around a third seen once, with 11% in the top ten.

The TCR was taken from an adult man with Graves' hyperthyroidism. The rearrangement uses TRBV7-9 and TRBJ1-1; 8 nucleotides line up with TRBD1. The sequencing input was peripheral blood or thyroid tissue (not recorded which). CDR3 loop: CASSSATGGTEAFF. CDR3 sequence (DNA): TGTGCCAGCAGCTCCGCCACAGGGGGCACTGAAGCTTTCTTT.